The clone carrying this T cell receptor (beta chain) turned up a few times. TCRdb redid the calling of the 5' RACE reads with MiXCR, one entry per CDR3 protein. The table has a few hundred thousand distinct CDR3 sequences, approximately 3.9% seen once. These data come from a study of T cells after yellow fever vaccination. Sequenced here: PBMCs, sampled 5 days after the yellow fever booster vaccination. This receptor was identified in a man younger than 30 who received the YFV17D yellow fever vaccine.

Here the CDR3 DNA reads TGCGCCAGCAGCTTTACCCCGCCGGGCCCTAACGCGGAGACCCAGTACTTC. This translates into CASSFTPPGPNAETQYF. This chain uses TRBV5-1 with TRBJ2-5; no clear D gene. The V gene's germline CDR1 is SGHRS and CDR2 YFSETQ. V shed 2 bases and J shed 5 bases, with 22 bases lying between them. This CDR3 has 17 residues. The entire variable domain, with the rest obtained from reference TRBV5-1 and TRBJ2-5, is as follows: KAGVTQTPRYLIKTRGQQVTLSCSPISGHRSVSWYQQTPGQGLQFLFEYFSETQRNKGNFPGRFSGRQFSNSRSEMNVSTLELGDSALYLCASSFTPPGPNAETQYFGPGTRLLVL.